A single T cell receptor (beta chain) is shown here with its context. These data originate in a study of shared clonotypes between healthy human individuals. From germline, CDR1 is MNHNY and CDR2 SVGAGI (reference sequence). V gave up 6 bases and J gave up 7 bases; unmatched junction bases: 5. This CDR3 has 12 amino acids. Some clones are missing from TCRdb's copy, which holds only in-frame ones; the method was immunoSEQ multiplex PCR. The sample consists of about 2.3 million clones, 80% to 95% of them appearing once. Sequenced input: naive CD4+ T cells from PBMCs. Regarding subset: CD45RA+ positively selected. The chain couples TRBV6-6 to TRBJ2-7; TRBD1 agrees at 8 bases. The receptor was isolated from a man younger than 35 in good health. Some clones in this sample may be carry-over from other donors' samples. CDR3 region: CASSGQGGEQYF. CDR3 nucleotide sequence: TGTGCCAGCAGCGGACAGGGAGGAGAGCAGTACTTC.